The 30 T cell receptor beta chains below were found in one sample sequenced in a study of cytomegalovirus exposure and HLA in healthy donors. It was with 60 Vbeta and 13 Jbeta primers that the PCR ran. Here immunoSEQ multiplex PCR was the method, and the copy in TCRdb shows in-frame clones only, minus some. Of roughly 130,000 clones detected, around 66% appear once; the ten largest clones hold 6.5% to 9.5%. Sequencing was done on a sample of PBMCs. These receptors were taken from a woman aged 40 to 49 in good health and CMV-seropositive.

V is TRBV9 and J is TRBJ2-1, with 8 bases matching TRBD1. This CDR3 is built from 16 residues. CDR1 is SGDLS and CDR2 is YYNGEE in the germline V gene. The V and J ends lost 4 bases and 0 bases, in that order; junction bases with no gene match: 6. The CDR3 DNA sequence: TGTGCCAGCAGCTTAAGACAGGGGAGCTCCTACAATGAGCAGTTCTTC. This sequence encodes CASSLRQGSSYNEQFF. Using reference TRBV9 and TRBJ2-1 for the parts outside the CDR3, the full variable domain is DSGVTQTPKHLITATGQRVTLRCSPRSGDLSVYWYQQSLDQGLQFLIQYYNGEERAKGNILERFSAQQFPDLHSELNLSSLELGDSALYFCASSLRQGSSYNEQFFGPGTRLTVL.

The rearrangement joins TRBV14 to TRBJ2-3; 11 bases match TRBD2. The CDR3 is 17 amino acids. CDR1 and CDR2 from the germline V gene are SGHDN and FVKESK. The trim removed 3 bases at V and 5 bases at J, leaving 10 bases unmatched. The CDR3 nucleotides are TGTGCCAGCAGCCAGGGTTTTAGCGGGAGGGCGGAAGATACGCAGTATTTT. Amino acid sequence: CASSQGFSGRAEDTQYF.

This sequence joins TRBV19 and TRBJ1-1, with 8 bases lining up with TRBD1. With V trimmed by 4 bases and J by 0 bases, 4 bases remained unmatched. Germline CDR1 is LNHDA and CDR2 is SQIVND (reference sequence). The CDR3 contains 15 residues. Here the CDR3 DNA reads TGTGCCAGTAGTACCGGACAGGGCATGAACACTGAAGCTTTCTTT. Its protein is CASSTGQGMNTEAFF.

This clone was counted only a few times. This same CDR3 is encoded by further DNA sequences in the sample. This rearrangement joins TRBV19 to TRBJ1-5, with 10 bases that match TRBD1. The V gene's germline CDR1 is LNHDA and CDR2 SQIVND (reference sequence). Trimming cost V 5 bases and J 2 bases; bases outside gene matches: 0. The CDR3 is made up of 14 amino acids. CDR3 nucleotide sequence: TGTGCCAGTAGTGGGACAGGGGGCAATCAGCCCCAGCATTTT. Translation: CASSGTGGNQPQHF.

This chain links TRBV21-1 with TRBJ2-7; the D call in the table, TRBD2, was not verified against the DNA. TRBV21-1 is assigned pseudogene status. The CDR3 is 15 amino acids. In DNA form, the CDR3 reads TGTGCCAGCAGCCCATTTAGCGGGGAGATTAGCAAGCAGTACTTC. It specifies CASSPFSGEISKQYF.

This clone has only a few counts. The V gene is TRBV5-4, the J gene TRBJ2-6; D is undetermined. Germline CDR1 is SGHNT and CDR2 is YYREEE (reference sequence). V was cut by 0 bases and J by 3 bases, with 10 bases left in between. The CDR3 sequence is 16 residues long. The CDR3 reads CASSLEIRVGANVLTF. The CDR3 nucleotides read TGTGCCAGCAGCTTGGAGATCCGGGTTGGGGCCAACGTCCTGACTTTC.

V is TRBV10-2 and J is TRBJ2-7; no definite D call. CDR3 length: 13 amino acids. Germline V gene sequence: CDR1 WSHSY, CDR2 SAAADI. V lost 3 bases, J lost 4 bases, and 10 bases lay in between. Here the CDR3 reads CASSDHGVYEQYF. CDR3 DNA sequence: TGCGCCAGCAGTGACCACGGAGTTTACGAGCAGTACTTC.

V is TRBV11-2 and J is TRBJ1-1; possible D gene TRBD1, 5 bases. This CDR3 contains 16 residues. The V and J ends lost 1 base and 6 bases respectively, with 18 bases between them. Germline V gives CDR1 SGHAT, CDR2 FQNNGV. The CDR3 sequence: CASSLGFAGVMAEAFF. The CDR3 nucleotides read TGTGCCAGCAGCTTAGGGTTCGCGGGGGTGATGGCTGAAGCTTTCTTT. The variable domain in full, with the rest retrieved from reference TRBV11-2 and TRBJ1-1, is EAGVAQSPRYKIIEKRQSVAFWCNPISGHATLYWYQQILGQGPKLLIQFQNNGVVDDSQLPKDRFSAERLKGVDSTLKIQPAKLEDSAVYLCASSLGFAGVMAEAFFGQGTRLTVV.

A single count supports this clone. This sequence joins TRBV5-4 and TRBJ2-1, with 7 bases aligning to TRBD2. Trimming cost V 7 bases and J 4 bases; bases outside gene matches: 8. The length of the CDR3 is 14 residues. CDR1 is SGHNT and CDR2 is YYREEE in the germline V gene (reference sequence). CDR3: CASFGEGKYNEQFF. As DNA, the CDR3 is TGTGCCAGCTTCGGGGAGGGGAAATACAATGAGCAGTTCTTC.

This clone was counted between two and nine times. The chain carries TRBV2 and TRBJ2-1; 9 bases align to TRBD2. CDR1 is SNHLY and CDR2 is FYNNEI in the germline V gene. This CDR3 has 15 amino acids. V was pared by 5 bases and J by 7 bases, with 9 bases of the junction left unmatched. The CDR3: CASSRTSAIGNEQFF. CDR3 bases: TGTGCCAGCAGTCGGACTAGCGCCATCGGGAATGAGCAGTTCTTC.

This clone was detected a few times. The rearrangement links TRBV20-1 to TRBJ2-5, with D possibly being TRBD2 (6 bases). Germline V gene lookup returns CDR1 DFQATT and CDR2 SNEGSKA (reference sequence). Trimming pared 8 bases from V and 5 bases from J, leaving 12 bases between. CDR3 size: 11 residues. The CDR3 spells CSISGGETQYF. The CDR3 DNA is TGCAGTATCTCAGGAGGGGAGACCCAGTACTTC.

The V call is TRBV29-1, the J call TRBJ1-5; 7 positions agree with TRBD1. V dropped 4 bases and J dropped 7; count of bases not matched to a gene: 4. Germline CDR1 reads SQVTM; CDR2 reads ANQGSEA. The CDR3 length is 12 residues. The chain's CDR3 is CSVGSGGQPQHF. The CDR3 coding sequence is TGCAGCGTTGGGTCAGGGGGACAGCCCCAGCATTTT.

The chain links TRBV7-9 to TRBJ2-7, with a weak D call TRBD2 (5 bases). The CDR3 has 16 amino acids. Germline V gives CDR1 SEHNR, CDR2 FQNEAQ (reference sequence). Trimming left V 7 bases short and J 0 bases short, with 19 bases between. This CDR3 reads CASTLTDSSPSYEQYF. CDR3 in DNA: TGTGCCAGCACCCTTACGGACTCATCCCCCTCCTACGAGCAGTACTTC.

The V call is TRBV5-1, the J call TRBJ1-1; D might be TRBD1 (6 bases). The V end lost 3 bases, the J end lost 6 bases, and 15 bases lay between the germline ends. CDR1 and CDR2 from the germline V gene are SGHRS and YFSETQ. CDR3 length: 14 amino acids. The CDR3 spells CASSSGQPGSEAFF. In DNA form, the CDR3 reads TGCGCCAGCAGCTCAGGACAGCCTGGTTCTGAAGCTTTCTTT.

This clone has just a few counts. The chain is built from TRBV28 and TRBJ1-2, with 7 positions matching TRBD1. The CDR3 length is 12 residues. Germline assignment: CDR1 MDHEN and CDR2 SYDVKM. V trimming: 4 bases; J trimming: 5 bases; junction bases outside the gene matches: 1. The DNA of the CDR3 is TGTGCCAGCAGTTCGGGACAGTATGGCTACACCTTC. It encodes CASSSGQYGYTF.

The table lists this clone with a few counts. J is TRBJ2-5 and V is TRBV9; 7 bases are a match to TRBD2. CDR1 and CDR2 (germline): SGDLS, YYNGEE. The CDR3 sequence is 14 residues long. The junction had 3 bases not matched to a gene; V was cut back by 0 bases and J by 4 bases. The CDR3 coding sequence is TGTGCCAGCAGCGTAGGCAGCGGGGTAGAGACCCAGTACTTC. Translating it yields CASSVGSGVETQYF.

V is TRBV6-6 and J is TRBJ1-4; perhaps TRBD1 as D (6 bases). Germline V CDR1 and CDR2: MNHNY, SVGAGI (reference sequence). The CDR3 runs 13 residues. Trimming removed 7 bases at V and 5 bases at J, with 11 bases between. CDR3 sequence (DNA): TGTGCCAGCAACGGACAGAGGAATGAAAAACTGTTTTTT. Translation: CASNGQRNEKLFF.

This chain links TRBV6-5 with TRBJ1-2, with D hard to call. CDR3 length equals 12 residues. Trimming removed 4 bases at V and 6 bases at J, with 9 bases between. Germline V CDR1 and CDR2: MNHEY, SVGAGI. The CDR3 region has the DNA TGTGCCAGCAGTTTAGCCGGGAATGGCTACACCTTC. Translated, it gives CASSLAGNGYTF.

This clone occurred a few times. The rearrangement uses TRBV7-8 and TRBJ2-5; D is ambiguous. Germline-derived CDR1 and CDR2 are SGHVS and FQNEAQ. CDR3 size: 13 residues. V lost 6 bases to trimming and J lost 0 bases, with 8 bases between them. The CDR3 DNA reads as TGTGCCAGCAGTTCAGGCAACCAAGAGACCCAGTACTTC. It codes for CASSSGNQETQYF.

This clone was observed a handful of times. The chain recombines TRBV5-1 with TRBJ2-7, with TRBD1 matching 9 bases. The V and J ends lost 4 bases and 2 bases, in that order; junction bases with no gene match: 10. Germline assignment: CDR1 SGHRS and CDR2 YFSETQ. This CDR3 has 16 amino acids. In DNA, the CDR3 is TGCGCCAGCAGCGCCCCCGGGACAGGGAGTCCCTACGAGCAGTACTTC. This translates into CASSAPGTGSPYEQYF. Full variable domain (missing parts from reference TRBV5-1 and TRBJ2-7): KAGVTQTPRYLIKTRGQQVTLSCSPISGHRSVSWYQQTPGQGLQFLFEYFSETQRNKGNFPGRFSGRQFSNSRSEMNVSTLELGDSALYLCASSAPGTGSPYEQYFGPGTRLTVT.

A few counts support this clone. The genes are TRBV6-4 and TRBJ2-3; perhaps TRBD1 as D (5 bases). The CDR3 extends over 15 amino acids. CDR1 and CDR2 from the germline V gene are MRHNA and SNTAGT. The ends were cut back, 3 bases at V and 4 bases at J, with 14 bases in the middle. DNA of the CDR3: TGTGCCAGCAGTGATGAGTTTGAAGGGGCAGATACGCAGTATTTT. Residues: CASSDEFEGADTQYF.

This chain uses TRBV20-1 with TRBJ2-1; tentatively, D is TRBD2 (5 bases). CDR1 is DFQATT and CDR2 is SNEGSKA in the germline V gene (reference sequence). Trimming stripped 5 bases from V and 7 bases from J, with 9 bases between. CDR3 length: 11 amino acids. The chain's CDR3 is CSASTGNEQFF. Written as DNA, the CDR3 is TGCAGTGCTTCAACGGGGAATGAGCAGTTCTTC.

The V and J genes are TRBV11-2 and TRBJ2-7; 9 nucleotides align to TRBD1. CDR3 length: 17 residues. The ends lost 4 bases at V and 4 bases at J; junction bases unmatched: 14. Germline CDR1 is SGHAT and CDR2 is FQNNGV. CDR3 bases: TGTGCCAGCAGCTCCCCCCCCGGACAGGGGCCCACTTACGAGCAGTACTTC. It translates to CASSSPPGQGPTYEQYF. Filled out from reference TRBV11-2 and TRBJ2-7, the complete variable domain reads EAGVAQSPRYKIIEKRQSVAFWCNPISGHATLYWYQQILGQGPKLLIQFQNNGVVDDSQLPKDRFSAERLKGVDSTLKIQPAKLEDSAVYLCASSSPPGQGPTYEQYFGPGTRLTVT.

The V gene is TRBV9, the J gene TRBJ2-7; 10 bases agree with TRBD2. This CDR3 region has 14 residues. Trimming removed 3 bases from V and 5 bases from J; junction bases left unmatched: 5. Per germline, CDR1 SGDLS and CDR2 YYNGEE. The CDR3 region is CASSDGTSEDEQYF. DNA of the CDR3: TGTGCCAGCAGCGACGGGACTAGCGAAGACGAGCAGTACTTC.

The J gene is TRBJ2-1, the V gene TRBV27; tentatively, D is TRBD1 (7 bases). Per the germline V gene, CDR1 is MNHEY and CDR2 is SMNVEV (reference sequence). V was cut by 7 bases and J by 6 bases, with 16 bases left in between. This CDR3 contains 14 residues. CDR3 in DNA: TGTGCCAGCATGGGACTCTACAGGGGCAATGAGCAGTTCTTC. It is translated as CASMGLYRGNEQFF.

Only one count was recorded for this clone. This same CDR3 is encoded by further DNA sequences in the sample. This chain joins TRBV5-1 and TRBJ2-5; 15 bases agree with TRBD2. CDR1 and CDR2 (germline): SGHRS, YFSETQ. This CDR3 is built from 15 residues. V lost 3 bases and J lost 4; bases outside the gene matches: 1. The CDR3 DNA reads TGCGCCAGCAGCTCGGGACTAGCGGGAGGAGAGACCCAGTACTTC. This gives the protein CASSSGLAGGETQYF.

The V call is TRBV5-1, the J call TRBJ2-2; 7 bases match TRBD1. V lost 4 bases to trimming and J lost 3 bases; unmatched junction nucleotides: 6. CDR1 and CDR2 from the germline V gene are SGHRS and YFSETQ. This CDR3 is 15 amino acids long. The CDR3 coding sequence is TGCGCCAGCAGCCCGGGACAGCAAGACACCGGGGAGCTGTTTTTT. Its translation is CASSPGQQDTGELFF.

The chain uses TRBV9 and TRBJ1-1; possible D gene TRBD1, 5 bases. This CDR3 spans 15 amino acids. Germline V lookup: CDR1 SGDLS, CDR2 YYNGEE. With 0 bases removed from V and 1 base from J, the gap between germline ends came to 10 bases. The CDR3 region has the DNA TGTGCCAGCAGCGTAGGGATACAGGAGAACACTGAAGCTTTCTTT. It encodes CASSVGIQENTEAFF.

This CDR3 is CASSLVTRRVLNEQYF. The CDR3, as DNA: TGTGCCAGCAGCTTAGTGACACGGCGGGTACTTAACGAGCAGTACTTC. The gene calls are TRBV7-8 and TRBJ2-7; D might be TRBD2 (5 bases). The CDR3 runs 16 residues. V lost 1 base to trimming and J lost 5 bases, with 18 bases between them. Germline-derived CDR1 and CDR2 are SGHVS and FQNEAQ.

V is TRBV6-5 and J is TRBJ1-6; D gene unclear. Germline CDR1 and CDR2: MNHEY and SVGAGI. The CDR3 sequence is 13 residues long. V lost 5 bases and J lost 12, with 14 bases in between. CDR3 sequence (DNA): TGTGCCAGCAGTCCCTCCTCCGGGGAACCCCTCCACTTT. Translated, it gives CASSPSSGEPLHF.